The 20 T cell receptor beta chains below come from one sample, sequenced in a study of T cell responses to AZD1222 COVID-19 vaccine. The protocol was immunoSEQ multiplex PCR, while the TCRdb copy is restricted to in-frame clones and leaves out a portion. The sample contains more than 80,000 clones, approximately 85% of which appear only once. The sequenced sample was peripheral blood, obtained 28 days after the second AZD1222 dose. The source of these receptors is an adult who received the AZD1222 COVID-19 vaccine.

V gene TRBV29-1 combines with J gene TRBJ1-1, with 9 bases lining up with TRBD1. The CDR3 has 15 amino acids. The V segment lost 5 bases and the J segment 4 bases; nucleotides outside the gene matches: 11. Germline V gene sequence: CDR1 SQVTM, CDR2 ANQGSEA. The CDR3, as DNA: TGCAGCGTTAGTGGGGGACAGGGCAAGACCACTGAAGCTTTCTTT. Residues: CSVSGGQGKTTEAFF.

V and J are TRBV11-2 and TRBJ1-1; D unclear. Germline-derived CDR1 and CDR2 are SGHAT and FQNNGV. The CDR3 has 14 amino acids. Trimming stripped 1 base from V and 1 base from J, with 7 bases between. The DNA of the CDR3 is TGTGCCAGCAGCTTAGTTGTCGGGAACACTGAAGCTTTCTTT. It codes for CASSLVVGNTEAFF.

This clone was counted at least ten times. J is TRBJ2-7 and V is TRBV18; D possibly corresponds to TRBD1 (5 bases). This CDR3 has 13 amino acids. The V end was cut by 2 bases, the J end by 8 bases, with 13 bases between. Germline loops: CDR1 KGHSH, CDR2 LQKENI. CDR3 amino acids: CASSPTQELKQYF. The DNA of the CDR3 is TGTGCCAGCTCACCAACACAGGAATTAAAGCAGTACTTC. Looking up the rest from reference TRBV18 and TRBJ2-7 gives the full variable domain: NAGVMQNPRHLVRRRGQEARLRCSPMKGHSHVYWYRQLPEEGLKFMVYLQKENIIDESGMPKERFSAEFPKEGPSILRIQQVVRGDSAAYFCASSPTQELKQYFGPGTRLTVT.

V usage is TRBV9 and J usage is TRBJ2-5; D gene uncertain. This CDR3 spans 14 amino acids. V gave up 0 bases and J gave up 2 bases, with 8 bases separating them. The germline V gene encodes CDR1 SGDLS and CDR2 YYNGEE. The CDR3 sequence: CASSVGVSQETQYF. The CDR3 DNA reads TGTGCCAGCAGCGTAGGGGTTAGTCAAGAGACCCAGTACTTC. The full variable domain, with the rest looked up from reference TRBV9 and TRBJ2-5, is DSGVTQTPKHLITATGQRVTLRCSPRSGDLSVYWYQQSLDQGLQFLIQYYNGEERAKGNILERFSAQQFPDLHSELNLSSLELGDSALYFCASSVGVSQETQYFGPGTRLLVL.

The chain is built from TRBV18 and TRBJ1-2, with D hard to call. The V end lost 0 bases, the J end lost 5 bases, and 4 bases lay between the germline ends. The CDR3 spans 12 residues. Germline CDR1 and CDR2: KGHSH and LQKENI. CDR3 coding DNA: TGTGCCAGCTCACCACCAGGGTATGGCTACACCTTC. Its translation: CASSPPGYGYTF.

This sequence joins TRBV4-1 and TRBJ1-6; 9 nucleotides agree with TRBD1. CDR1 and CDR2 (germline): MGHRA, YSYEKL. CDR3 length: 15 residues. Germline trimming cut 4 bases from V and 10 bases from J; bases unmatched to any gene: 8. Here the CDR3 reads CASSRDGTGYSPLHF. DNA for the CDR3: TGCGCCAGCAGCCGAGACGGGACAGGGTACTCACCCCTCCACTTT.

The V gene is TRBV4-3, the J gene TRBJ1-5; 8 nucleotides agree with TRBD1. CDR1 is LGHNA, CDR2 YSLEER, per germline. The CDR3 loop spans 16 amino acids. Trimming cost V 0 bases and J 9 bases; bases outside gene matches: 10. For the CDR3, the DNA is TGCGCCAGCAGCCAAGAGGACCGGACAGGGACCTGGCCCCAGCATTTT. The encoded protein is CASSQEDRTGTWPQHF.

CDR3 coding DNA: TGTGCCAGCAGCAAATTGGTTCCCGACCCGGACAATTCACCCCTCCACTTT. This translates into CASSKLVPDPDNSPLHF. V gene TRBV21-1 combines with J gene TRBJ1-6. TRBV21-1 has pseudogene status. The CDR3 is made up of 17 amino acids.

This chain uses TRBV5-4 with TRBJ2-1; D not certain. V dropped 0 bases and J dropped 9 bases, with 13 bases sitting between them. This CDR3 contains 14 residues. Germline V gene lookup returns CDR1 SGHNT and CDR2 YYREEE (reference sequence). The CDR3 nucleotides read TGTGCCAGCAGCTTGGCCTCGGACGGTGGTGAGCAGTTCTTC. The encoded protein is CASSLASDGGEQFF.

This chain joins TRBV7-2 and TRBJ2-5; perhaps D is TRBD1 or TRBD2 (5 bases each). This CDR3 has 13 residues. V lost 2 bases to trimming and J lost 5 bases, with 9 bases between them. CDR1 and CDR2 (germline): SGHTA, FQGNSA. The CDR3 sequence: CASSLIGEETQYF. In DNA, the CDR3 is TGTGCCAGCAGCTTAATAGGGGAGGAGACCCAGTACTTC.

The chain employs TRBV7-9 and TRBJ2-7; weak D call: TRBD1 (5 bases). V lost 4 bases and J 7 bases, leaving 17 bases between the germline ends. Germline V gene data show CDR1 as SEHNR and CDR2 as FQNEAQ (reference sequence). This CDR3 has 14 amino acids. CDR3 sequence reads: CASSSRPGWVEQYF. DNA for the CDR3: TGTGCCAGCAGCTCTAGACCAGGGTGGGTGGAGCAGTACTTC. Using reference TRBV7-9 and TRBJ2-7 for the parts outside the CDR3, the full variable domain is DTGVSQNPRHKITKRGQNVTFRCDPISEHNRLYWYRQTLGQGPEFLTYFQNEAQLEKSRLLSDRFSAERPKGSFSTLEIQRTEQGDSAMYLCASSSRPGWVEQYFGPGTRLTVT.

V gene TRBV7-8 combines with J gene TRBJ1-1; no firm D call. Germline lookup yields CDR1 SGHVS and CDR2 FQNEAQ. Deletions cut 1 base from V and 1 base from J, with 7 bases between. The length of the CDR3 is 14 residues. In DNA, the CDR3 is TGTGCCAGCAGCTTAGGGTCAGGGAACACTGAAGCTTTCTTT. This gives the protein CASSLGSGNTEAFF.

With respect to this clone: Other nucleotide sequences from this sample produce the same CDR3. J is TRBJ1-5 and V is TRBV3-1 (or the pseudogene TRBV3-2); D is undetermined. The CDR3 has 13 residues. V was clipped by 1 base and J by 5 bases, with 6 bases between them. Looked up from germline, CDR1 is LGHDT and CDR2 is YNNKEL (reference sequence). The CDR3 DNA sequence: TGTGCCAGCAGCCAAGGCGGTTATCAGCCCCAGCATTTT. This translates into CASSQGGYQPQHF.

The chain carries TRBV28 and TRBJ2-7; D gene uncertain. Trimming removed 6 bases from V and 6 bases from J, with 9 bases in between. The germline CDR1 and CDR2 sequences are MDHEN and SYDVKM. The CDR3 totals 11 residues. The CDR3 region is CASSRPSEQYF. Written as DNA, the CDR3 is TGTGCCAGCAGCAGACCCTCCGAGCAGTACTTC.

The rearrangement uses TRBV9 and TRBJ2-3; weak D call: TRBD2 (5 bases). The CDR3 is 17 amino acids. Germline lookup yields CDR1 SGDLS and CDR2 YYNGEE. Deletions cut 0 bases from V and 4 bases from J, with 18 bases between. For the CDR3, the DNA is TGTGCCAGCAGCGTAGCCCCTCCGGGAATAACGGCAGATACGCAGTATTTT. Its translation is CASSVAPPGITADTQYF. The complete variable domain, with remaining parts taken from reference TRBV9 and TRBJ2-3, reads DSGVTQTPKHLITATGQRVTLRCSPRSGDLSVYWYQQSLDQGLQFLIQYYNGEERAKGNILERFSAQQFPDLHSELNLSSLELGDSALYFCASSVAPPGITADTQYFGPGTRLTVL.

This chain uses TRBV30 with TRBJ1-2; the match to TRBD1 covers 8 bases. The CDR3 consists of 15 residues. Trimming cost V 8 bases and J 6 bases; bases outside gene matches: 17. Germline CDR1 is GTSNPN and CDR2 is SVGIG (reference sequence). CDR3 nucleotide sequence: TGTGCCAGCTCTGGACAGGGCTATTTTGTGGATGGCTACACCTTC. This sequence encodes CASSGQGYFVDGYTF.

This clone was seen once. V is TRBV29-1 and J is TRBJ2-7; TRBD1 or TRBD2 may be the D gene (6 bases each). Trimming removed 7 bases at V and 5 bases at J, with 15 bases between. The CDR3 loop spans 12 amino acids. Germline V gene data show CDR1 as SQVTM and CDR2 as ANQGSEA. CDR3 nucleotides: TGCAGCGCTGGTGTGGGGGGCCACGAGCAGTACTTC. Its protein is CSAGVGGHEQYF.

The chain has TRBV28 and TRBJ1-5; 8 nucleotides agree with TRBD1. Germline values: CDR1 MDHEN, CDR2 SYDVKM. The length of the CDR3 is 14 residues. After removal of 6 bases from V and 6 bases from J, the junction contained 7 bases not matched to a gene. In DNA form, the CDR3 reads TGTGCCAGCAGCCCAACAGGGGGGGGTCAGCCCCAGCATTTT. This sequence encodes CASSPTGGGQPQHF.

The chain couples TRBV6-4 to TRBJ2-1, with 9 bases aligning to TRBD2. Germline trimming cut 0 bases from V and 9 bases from J; bases unmatched to any gene: 6. The V gene's germline CDR1 is MRHNA and CDR2 SNTAGT. The CDR3 sequence is 15 residues long. The CDR3 DNA reads as TGTGCCAGCAGTGACTCGGCGGGAGGGCCGGGTGAGCAGTTCTTC. Translated: CASSDSAGGPGEQFF.

The gene calls are TRBV25-1 and TRBJ1-1; maybe TRBD1 (5 bases). Trimming removed 4 bases at V and 1 base at J, with 13 bases between. From germline, CDR1 is MGHDK and CDR2 SYGVNS. This CDR3 has 15 amino acids. The CDR3 nucleotides read TGTGCCAGCAGTGGTCCAGGGAGAACGAACACTGAAGCTTTCTTT. Amino acid sequence: CASSGPGRTNTEAFF.